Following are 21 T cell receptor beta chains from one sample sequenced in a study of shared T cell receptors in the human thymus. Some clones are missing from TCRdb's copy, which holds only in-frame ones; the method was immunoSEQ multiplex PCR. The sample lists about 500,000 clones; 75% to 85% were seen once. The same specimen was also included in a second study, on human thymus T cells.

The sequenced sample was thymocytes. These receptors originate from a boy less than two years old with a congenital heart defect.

The DNA of the CDR3 is TGCGCCAGCAGCCTCCCCCCTCCGGGACAGGGTCACGACGAGCAGTACTTC. Its protein is CASSLPPPGQGHDEQYF. The chain is built from TRBV5-1 and TRBJ2-7, with 9 bases identical to TRBD1. Losses at the gene ends were 4 bases for V and 5 bases for J; bases not matched to a gene: 16. Germline-derived CDR1 and CDR2 are SGHRS and YFSETQ. CDR3 size: 17 residues.

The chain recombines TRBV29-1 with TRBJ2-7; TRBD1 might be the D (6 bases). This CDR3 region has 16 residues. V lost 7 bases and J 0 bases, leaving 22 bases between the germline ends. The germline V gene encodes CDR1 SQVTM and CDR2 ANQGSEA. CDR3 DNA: TGCAGCGCACAGGGAGAATCGAATGGAGGCTCCTACGAGCAGTACTTC. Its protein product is CSAQGESNGGSYEQYF.

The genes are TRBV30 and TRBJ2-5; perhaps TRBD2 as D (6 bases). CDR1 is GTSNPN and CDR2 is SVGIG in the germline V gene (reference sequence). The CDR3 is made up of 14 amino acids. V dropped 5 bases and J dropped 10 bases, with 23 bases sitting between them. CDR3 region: CAWAPTGTWGDQYF. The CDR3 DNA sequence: TGTGCCTGGGCTCCTACCGGGACTTGGGGGGACCAGTACTTC.

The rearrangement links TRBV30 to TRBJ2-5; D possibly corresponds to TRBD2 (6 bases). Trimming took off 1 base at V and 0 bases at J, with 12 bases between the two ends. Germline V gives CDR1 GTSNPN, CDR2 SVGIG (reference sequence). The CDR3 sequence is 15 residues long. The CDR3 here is CAWSGGEAHQETQYF. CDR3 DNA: TGTGCCTGGAGTGGGGGGGAGGCCCACCAAGAGACCCAGTACTTC.

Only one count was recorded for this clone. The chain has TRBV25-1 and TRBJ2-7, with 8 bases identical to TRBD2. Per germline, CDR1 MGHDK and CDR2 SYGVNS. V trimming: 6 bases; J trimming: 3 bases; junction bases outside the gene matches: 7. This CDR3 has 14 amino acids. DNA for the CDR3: TGTGCCAGCAGCCCTCCGGGACTAGGCTACGAGCAGTACTTC. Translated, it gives CASSPPGLGYEQYF.

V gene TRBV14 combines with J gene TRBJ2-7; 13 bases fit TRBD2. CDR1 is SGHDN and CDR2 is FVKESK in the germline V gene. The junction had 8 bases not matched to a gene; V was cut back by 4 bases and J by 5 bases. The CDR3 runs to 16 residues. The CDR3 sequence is CASSRRTSGSIDEQYF. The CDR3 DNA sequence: TGTGCCAGCAGCCGACGGACTAGCGGGAGTATAGACGAGCAGTACTTC.

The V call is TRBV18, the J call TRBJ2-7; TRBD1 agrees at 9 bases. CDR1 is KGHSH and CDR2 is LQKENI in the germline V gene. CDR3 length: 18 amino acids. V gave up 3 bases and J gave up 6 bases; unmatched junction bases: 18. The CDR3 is CASSPIGLSRDRASEQYF. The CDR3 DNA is TGTGCCAGCTCACCCATTGGCCTATCGAGGGACAGGGCATCCGAGCAGTACTTC.

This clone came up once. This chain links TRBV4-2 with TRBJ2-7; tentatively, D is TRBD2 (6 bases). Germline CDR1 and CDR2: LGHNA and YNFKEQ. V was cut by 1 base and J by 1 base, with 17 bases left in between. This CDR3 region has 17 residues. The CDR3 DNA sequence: TGTGCCAGCAGCCAAGGACAATGGGTCCGGGGGTCCTACGAGCAGTACTTC. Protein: CASSQGQWVRGSYEQYF.

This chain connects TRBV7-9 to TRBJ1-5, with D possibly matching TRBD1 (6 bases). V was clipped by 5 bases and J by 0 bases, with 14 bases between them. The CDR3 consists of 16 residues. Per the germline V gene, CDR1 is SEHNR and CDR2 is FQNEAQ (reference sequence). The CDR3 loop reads CASSPRDNDSNQPQHF. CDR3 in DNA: TGTGCCAGCAGCCCACGGGACAACGATAGCAATCAGCCCCAGCATTTT.

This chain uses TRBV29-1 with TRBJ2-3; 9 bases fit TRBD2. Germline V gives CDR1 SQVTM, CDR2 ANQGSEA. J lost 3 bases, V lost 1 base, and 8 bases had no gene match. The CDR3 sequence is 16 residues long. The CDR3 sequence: CSVEGTSGLGTDTQYF. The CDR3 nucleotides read TGCAGCGTTGAAGGAACTAGCGGGCTAGGAACAGATACGCAGTATTTT.

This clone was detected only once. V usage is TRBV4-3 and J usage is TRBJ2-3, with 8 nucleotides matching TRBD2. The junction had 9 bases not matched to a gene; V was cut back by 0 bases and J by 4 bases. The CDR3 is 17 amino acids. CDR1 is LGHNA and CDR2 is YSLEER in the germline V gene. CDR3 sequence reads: CASSQDNAGGRADTQYF. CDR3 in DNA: TGCGCCAGCAGCCAAGATAATGCGGGAGGTAGAGCAGATACGCAGTATTTT.

The CDR3 DNA reads as TGTGCCAGCAGCTTAGTGGGACAGGGAAGCGTCCAGTATTTT. This translates into CASSLVGQGSVQYF. The chain has TRBV7-6 and TRBJ2-3; 9 nucleotides match TRBD1. Germline values: CDR1 SGHVS, CDR2 FNYEAQ. V gave up 1 base and J gave up 12 bases; unmatched junction bases: 8. CDR3 size: 14 residues.

CDR3 in amino acids: CASSPQSGSIAGELFF. For the CDR3, the DNA is TGTGCCAGCAGCCCTCAAAGCGGGAGCATCGCCGGGGAGCTGTTTTTT. The V and J genes are TRBV9 and TRBJ2-2; 8 bases align to TRBD2. The CDR3 loop spans 16 amino acids. Germline V gives CDR1 SGDLS, CDR2 YYNGEE. Trimming at V came to 4 bases and at J to 6 bases, leaving 11 bases not matched to a gene.

CDR3 sequence: CASSPRTEAYF. The CDR3 coding sequence is TGTGCCAGCAGTCCCCGGACTGAGGCGTACTTC. This rearrangement joins TRBV28 to TRBJ2-5; D is possibly TRBD2 (5 bases). Germline loops: CDR1 MDHEN, CDR2 SYDVKM. This CDR3 has 11 residues. Trimming cost V 5 bases and J 13 bases, with 14 bases left between them.

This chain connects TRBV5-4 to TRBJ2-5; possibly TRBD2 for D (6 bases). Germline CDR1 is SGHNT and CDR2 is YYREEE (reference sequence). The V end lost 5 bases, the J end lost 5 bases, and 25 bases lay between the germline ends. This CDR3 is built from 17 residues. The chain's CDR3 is CASSHGQWDGRGETQYF. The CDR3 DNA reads TGTGCCAGCAGTCATGGGCAGTGGGACGGGAGAGGGGAGACCCAGTACTTC.

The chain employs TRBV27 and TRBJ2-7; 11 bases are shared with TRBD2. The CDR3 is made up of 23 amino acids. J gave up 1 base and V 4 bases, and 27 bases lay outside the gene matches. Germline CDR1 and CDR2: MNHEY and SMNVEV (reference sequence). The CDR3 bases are TGTGCCAGCAGTTCCGAAGTTGTCGGGGTCAGAAGGAAGGCTAGCGGGGGGTCCTACGAGCAGTACTTC. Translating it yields CASSSEVVGVRRKASGGSYEQYF.

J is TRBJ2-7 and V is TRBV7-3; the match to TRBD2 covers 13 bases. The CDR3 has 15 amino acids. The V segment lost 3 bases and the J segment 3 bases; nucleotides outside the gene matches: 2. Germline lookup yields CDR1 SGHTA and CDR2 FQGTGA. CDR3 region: CASSLTSGRYYEQYF. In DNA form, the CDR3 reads TGTGCCAGCAGCTTGACTAGCGGGAGGTACTACGAGCAGTACTTC.

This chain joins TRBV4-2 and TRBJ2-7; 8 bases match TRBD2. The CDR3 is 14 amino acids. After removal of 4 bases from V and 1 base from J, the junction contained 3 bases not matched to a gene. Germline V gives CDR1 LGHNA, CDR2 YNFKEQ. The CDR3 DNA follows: TGTGCCAGCAGCCCGCGGGGGGAGTCCTACGAGCAGTACTTC. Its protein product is CASSPRGESYEQYF.

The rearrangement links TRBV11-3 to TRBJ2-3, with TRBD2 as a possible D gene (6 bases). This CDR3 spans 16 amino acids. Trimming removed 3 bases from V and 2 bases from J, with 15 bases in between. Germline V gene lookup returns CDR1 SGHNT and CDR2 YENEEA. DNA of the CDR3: TGTGCCAGCAGCTTCGGAAGCGGGCGGACCACAGATACGCAGTATTTT. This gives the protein CASSFGSGRTTDTQYF.

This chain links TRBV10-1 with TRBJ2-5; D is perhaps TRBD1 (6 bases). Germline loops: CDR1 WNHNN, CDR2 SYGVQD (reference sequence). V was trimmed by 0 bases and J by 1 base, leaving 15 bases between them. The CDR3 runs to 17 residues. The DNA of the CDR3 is TGCGCCAGCAGTGAGTCTCAGGGACACGGACTCCAAGAGACCCAGTACTTC. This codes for CASSESQGHGLQETQYF.

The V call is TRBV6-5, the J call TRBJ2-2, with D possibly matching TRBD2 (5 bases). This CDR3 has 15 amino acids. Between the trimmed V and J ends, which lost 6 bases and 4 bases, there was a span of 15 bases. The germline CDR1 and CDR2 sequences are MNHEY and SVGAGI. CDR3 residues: CASRLRAWGTGELFF. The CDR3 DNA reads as TGTGCCAGCAGATTGAGGGCCTGGGGCACCGGGGAGCTGTTTTTT.